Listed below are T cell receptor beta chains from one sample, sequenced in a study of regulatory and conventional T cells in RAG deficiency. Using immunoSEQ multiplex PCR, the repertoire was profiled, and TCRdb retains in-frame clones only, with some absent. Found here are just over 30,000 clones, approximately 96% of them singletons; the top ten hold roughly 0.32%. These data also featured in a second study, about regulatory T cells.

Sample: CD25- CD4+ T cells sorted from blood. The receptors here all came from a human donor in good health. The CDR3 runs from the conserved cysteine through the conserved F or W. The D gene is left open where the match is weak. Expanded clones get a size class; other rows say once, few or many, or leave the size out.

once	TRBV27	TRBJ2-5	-	TGTGCCAGCAGGGTGAGGGCGGGGACCCAAGAGACCCAGTACTTC	CASRVRAGTQETQYF
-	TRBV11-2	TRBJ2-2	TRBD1	TGTGCCAGCAGCCCACTCGGACAGGGGAACGGGGAGCTGTTTTTT	CASSPLGQGNGELFF
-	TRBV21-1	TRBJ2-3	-	TGTGCCAGCAGCCGGGACAGGGGGCCAGATACGCAGTATTTT	CASSRDRGPDTQYF
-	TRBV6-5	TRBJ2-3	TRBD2	TGTGCCAGCGGGGGAAGCGGGAGTTCTGGCGATACGCAGTATTTT	CASGGSGSSGDTQYF
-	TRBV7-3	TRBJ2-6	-	TGTGCCAGCAGCTTATCACCTCGGAGCTCTGGGGCCAACGTCCTGACTTTC	CASSLSPRSSGANVLTF
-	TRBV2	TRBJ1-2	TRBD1	TGTGCCAGCGGGGTGGGACAGCAGGTTGTTCGATATGGCTACACCTTC	CASGVGQQVVRYGYTF
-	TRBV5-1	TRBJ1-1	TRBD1	TGCGCCAGCAGCGGAGAAGGGACAGGGGGCACTGAAGCTTTCTTT	CASSGEGTGGTEAFF
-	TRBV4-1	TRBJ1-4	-	TGCGCCAGCAGCCCCGAAGACATCCTAGAAAAACTGTTTTTT	CASSPEDILEKLFF
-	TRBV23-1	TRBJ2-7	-	TGCGCCAGCAGTCAATCTGGGCCTATATACGAGCAGTACTTC	CASSQSGPIYEQYF
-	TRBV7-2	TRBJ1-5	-	TGTGCCAGCAGCTTAGAAGGGGTCCGCAATCAGCCCCAGCATTTT	CASSLEGVRNQPQHF
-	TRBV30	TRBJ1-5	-	TGTGCCTGGAGTGGAGGTCTGAATCAGCCCCAGCATTTT	CAWSGGLNQPQHF
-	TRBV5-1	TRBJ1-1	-	TGCGCCAGCAGAGAACAGGGAGAGGTGAACACTGAAGCTTTCTTT	CASREQGEVNTEAFF
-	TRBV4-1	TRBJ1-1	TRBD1	TGCGCCAGCAGCCAACCCTTCGGGACAGGGAGGTACGGAGCTTTCTTT	CASSQPFGTGRYGAFF
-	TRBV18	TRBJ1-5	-	TGTGCCAGCTCGAACAGGCATCAGCCCCAGCATTTT	CASSNRHQPQHF
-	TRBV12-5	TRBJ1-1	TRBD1	TGTGCTAGTGGTCCCAGGGACAGGGATGAAGCTTTCTTT	CASGPRDRDEAFF
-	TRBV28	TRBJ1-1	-	TGTGCCAGCAGTTCCCCGGGGACTGAAGCTTTCTTT	CASSSPGTEAFF
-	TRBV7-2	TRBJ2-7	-	TGTGCCAGCAGCCGACGACAGGGGAGCGGGGGGAGGAGAGACGAGCAGTACTTC	CASSRRQGSGGRRDEQYF
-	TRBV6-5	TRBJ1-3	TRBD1	TGTGCCAGCATCCTAAACAGGGGTGGAAACACCATATATTTT	CASILNRGGNTIYF
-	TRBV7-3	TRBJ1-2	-	TGTGCCAGCAGCCGGAGAGATGTCTTTGGGGGCTACACCTTC	CASSRRDVFGGYTF
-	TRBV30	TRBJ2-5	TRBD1	TGTGCCTGGAGTACTAACAGGGGGCTTAGAGAGACCCAGTACTTC	CAWSTNRGLRETQYF
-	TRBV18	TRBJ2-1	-	TGTGCCAGCTCACCATGGGGGCGGAATGAGCAGTTCTTC	CASSPWGRNEQFF
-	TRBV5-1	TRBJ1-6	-	TGCGCCAGCAGCTCTCCCACAGGTTCCATCCGGTCACCCCTCCACTTT	CASSSPTGSIRSPLHF
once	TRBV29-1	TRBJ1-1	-	TGCAGCGTCGTGACGGGGTACAACACTGAAGCTTTCTTT	CSVVTGYNTEAFF
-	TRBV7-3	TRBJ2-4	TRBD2	TGTGCCAGCAGCTTAACGGGCGGGAGAAGGGCCCTAGCCAAAAACATTCAGTACTTC	CASSLTGGRRALAKNIQYF
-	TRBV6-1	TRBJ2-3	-	TGTGCCAGCAGTGAAGCGGCAGGCCTACTGGGGTATTTT	CASSEAAGLLGYF
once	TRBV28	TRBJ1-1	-	TGTGCCAGCAGTTTATTAGGGACTCGGAACACTGAAGCTTTCTTT	CASSLLGTRNTEAFF
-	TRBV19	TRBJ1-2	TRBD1	TGTGCCAGTAGTATTTATCCAGGACAGGAGGCTGGCTACACCTTC	CASSIYPGQEAGYTF
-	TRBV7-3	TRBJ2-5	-	TGTGCCAGCAGCCCTCCGAGCGGAGAGACCCAGTACTTC	CASSPPSGETQYF
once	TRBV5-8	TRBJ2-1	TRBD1	TGTGCCAGCAGCCTCTTGGGGGACAGGGGGCGAAATGAGCAGTTCTTC	CASSLLGDRGRNEQFF
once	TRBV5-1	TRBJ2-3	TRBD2	TGCGCCAGCAGTGCCCCCGGGACTAGCGGGGGGCAGGATACGCAGTATTTT	CASSAPGTSGGQDTQYF
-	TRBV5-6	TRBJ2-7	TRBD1	TGTGCCAGCGCCGGGACAGGAACATCCTACGAGCAGTACTTC	CASAGTGTSYEQYF
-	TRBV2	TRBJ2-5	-	TGTGCCAGCAGTGCGCACCTGGGCAGGGGAGGGATAGAGACCCAGTACTTC	CASSAHLGRGGIETQYF
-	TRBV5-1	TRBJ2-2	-	TGCGCCAGCAGCTTGGAGGCGGACACCGGGGAGCTGTTTTTT	CASSLEADTGELFF
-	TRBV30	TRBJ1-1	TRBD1	TGTGCCTGGGAGGAAAAAGGGACAGTTAGGACTGAAGCTTTCTTT	CAWEEKGTVRTEAFF
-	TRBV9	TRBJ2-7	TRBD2	TGTGCCAGCAGCGCACTCGGGACTAGCAATGAGCAGTACTTC	CASSALGTSNEQYF
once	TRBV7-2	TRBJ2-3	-	TGTGCCAGCAGCCAGGGTTTAGGAGATACGCAGTATTTT	CASSQGLGDTQYF
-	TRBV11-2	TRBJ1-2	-	TGTGCCAGCAGCACGACACAGGGAACCTATGGCTACACCTTC	CASSTTQGTYGYTF
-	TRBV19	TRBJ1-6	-	TGTGCCAGTAGTATGTTGAGGTTGGATTCACCCCTCCACTTT	CASSMLRLDSPLHF
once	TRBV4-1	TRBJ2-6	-	TGCGCCAGCAGCCAAGATAGGGGTGCTGGGGCCAACGTCCTGACTTTC	CASSQDRGAGANVLTF
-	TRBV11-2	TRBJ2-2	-	TGTGCCAGCAGCTTAGAAACGGGATCGAACACCGGGGAGCTGTTTTTT	CASSLETGSNTGELFF
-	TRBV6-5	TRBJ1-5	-	TGTGCCAGCACTGCAAGGGGGAACAATCAGCCCCAGCATTTT	CASTARGNNQPQHF
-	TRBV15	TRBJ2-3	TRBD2	TGTGCCACCAGCAGGAACCGGGTACTAGCGGGAGGGCCAAACCCAGATACGCAGTATTTT	CATSRNRVLAGGPNPDTQYF
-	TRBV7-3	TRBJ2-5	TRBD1	TGTGCCAGCAGCGTCGGGACTCCAGACAGGGGGGCCCAGTACTTC	CASSVGTPDRGAQYF